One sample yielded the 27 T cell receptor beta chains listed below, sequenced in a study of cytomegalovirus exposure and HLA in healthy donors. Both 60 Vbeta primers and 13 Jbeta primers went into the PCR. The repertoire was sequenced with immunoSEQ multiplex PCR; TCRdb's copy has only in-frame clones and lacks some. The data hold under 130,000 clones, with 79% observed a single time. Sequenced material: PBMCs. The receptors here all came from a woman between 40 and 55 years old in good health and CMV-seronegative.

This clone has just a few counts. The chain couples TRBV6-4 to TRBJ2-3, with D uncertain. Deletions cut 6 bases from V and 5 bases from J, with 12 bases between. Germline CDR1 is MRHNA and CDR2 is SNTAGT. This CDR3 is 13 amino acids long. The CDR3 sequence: CASSVGGGDTQYF. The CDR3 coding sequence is TGTGCCAGCAGCGTCGGCGGTGGAGATACGCAGTATTTT.

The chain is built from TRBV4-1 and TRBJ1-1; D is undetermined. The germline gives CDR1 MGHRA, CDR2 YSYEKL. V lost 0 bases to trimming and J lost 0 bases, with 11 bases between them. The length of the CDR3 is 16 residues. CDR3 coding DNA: TGCGCCAGCAGCCAAGATCCAGGTCCTTTGAACACTGAAGCTTTCTTT. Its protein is CASSQDPGPLNTEAFF.

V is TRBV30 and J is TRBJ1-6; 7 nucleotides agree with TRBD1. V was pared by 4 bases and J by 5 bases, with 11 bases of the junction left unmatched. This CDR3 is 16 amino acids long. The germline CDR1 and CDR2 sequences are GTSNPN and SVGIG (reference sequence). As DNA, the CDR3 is TGTGCCTGGACCACAGGGGCCGGCTTTGATAATTCACCCCTCCACTTT. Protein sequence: CAWTTGAGFDNSPLHF.

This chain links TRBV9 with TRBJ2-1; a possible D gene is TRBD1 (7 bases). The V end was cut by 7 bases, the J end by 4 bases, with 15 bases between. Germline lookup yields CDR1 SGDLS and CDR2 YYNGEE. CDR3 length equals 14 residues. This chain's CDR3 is CASPDRTNYNEQFF. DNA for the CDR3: TGTGCCAGCCCGGACAGGACTAATTACAATGAGCAGTTCTTC.

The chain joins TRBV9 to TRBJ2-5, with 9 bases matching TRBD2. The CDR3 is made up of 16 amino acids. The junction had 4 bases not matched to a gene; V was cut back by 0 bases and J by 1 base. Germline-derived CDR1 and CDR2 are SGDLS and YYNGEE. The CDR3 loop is CASSVASGGSQETQYF. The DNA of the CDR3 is TGTGCCAGCAGCGTAGCGAGCGGGGGGAGCCAAGAGACCCAGTACTTC.

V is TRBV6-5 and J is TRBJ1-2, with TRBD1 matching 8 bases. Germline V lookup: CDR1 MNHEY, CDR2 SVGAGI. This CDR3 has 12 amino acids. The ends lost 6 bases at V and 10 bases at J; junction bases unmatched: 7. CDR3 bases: TGTGCCAGCAGCCGTGGACAGGGTAACTACACCTTC. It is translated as CASSRGQGNYTF.

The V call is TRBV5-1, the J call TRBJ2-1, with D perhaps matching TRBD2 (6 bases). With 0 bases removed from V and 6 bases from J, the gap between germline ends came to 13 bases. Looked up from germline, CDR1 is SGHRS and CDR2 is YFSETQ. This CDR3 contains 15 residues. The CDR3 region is CASSLDGRGSNEQFF. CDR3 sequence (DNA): TGCGCCAGCAGCTTGGACGGGAGAGGTTCCAATGAGCAGTTCTTC.

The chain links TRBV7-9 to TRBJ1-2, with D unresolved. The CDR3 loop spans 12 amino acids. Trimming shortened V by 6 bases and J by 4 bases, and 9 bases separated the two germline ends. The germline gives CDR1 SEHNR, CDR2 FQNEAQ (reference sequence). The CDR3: CASRQVTYGYTF. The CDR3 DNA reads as TGTGCCAGCAGGCAGGTGACCTATGGCTACACCTTC.

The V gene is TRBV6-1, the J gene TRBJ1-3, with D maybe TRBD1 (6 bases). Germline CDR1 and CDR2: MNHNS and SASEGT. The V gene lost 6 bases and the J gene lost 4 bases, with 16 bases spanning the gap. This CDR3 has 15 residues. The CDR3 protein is CASSSRGLNGNTIYF. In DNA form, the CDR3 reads TGTGCCAGCAGCAGTAGGGGGTTAAACGGAAACACCATATATTTT.

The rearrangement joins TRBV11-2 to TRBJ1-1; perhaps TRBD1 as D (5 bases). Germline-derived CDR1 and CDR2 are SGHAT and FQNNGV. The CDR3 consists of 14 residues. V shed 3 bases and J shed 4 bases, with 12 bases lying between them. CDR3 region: CASSFGRVGTEAFF. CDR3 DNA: TGTGCCAGCAGCTTCGGCAGGGTTGGCACTGAAGCTTTCTTT.

Written as DNA, the CDR3 is TGTGCCACCAGCAGCTATCAGGGATTGGGTAATGAAAAACTGTTTTTT. Amino acids: CATSSYQGLGNEKLFF. The chain carries TRBV15 and TRBJ1-4; a weak D match, TRBD1 (5 bases). Germline-derived CDR1 and CDR2 are LNHNV and YYDKDF (reference sequence). Trimming left V 3 bases short and J 4 bases short, with 15 bases between. CDR3 length: 16 residues. The whole variable domain, remainder taken from reference TRBV15 and TRBJ1-4, is DAMVIQNPRYQVTQFGKPVTLSCSQTLNHNVMYWYQQKSSQAPKLLFHYYDKDFNNEADTPDNFQSRRPNTSFCFLDIRSPGLGDTAMYLCATSSYQGLGNEKLFFGSGTQLSVL.

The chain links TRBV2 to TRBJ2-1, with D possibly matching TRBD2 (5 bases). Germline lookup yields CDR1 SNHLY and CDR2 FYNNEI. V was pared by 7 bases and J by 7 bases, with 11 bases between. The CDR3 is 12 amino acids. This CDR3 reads CASKGEGNEQFF. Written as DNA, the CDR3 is TGTGCCAGCAAGGGCGAGGGAAATGAGCAGTTCTTC.

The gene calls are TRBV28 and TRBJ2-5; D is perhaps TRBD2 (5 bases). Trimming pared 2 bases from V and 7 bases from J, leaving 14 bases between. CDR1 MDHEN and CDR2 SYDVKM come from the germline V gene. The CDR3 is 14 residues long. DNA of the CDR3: TGTGCCAGCAGTTTAGATCGGGGAACGGGGACCCAGTACTTC. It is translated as CASSLDRGTGTQYF.

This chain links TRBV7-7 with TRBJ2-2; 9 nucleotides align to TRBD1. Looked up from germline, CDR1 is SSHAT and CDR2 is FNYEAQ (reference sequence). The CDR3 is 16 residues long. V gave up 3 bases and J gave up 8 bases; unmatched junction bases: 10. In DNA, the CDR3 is TGTGCCAGCAGCTTCGAAACCGGGACAGGGTCGGGGGAGCTGTTTTTT. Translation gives CASSFETGTGSGELFF.

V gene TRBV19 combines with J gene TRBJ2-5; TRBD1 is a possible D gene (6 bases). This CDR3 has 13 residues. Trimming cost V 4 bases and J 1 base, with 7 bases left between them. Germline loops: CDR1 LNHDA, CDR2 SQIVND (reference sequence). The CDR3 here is CASSTTGQETQYF. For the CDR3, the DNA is TGTGCCAGTAGTACGACAGGCCAAGAGACCCAGTACTTC.

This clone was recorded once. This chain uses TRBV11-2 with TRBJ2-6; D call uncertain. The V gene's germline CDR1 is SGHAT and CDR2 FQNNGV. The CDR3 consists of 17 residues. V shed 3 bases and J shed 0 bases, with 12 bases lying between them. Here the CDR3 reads CASSFTSVRSGANVLTF. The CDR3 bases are TGTGCCAGCAGCTTCACCTCAGTACGCTCTGGGGCCAACGTCCTGACTTTC. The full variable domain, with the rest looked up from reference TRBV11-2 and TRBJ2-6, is EAGVAQSPRYKIIEKRQSVAFWCNPISGHATLYWYQQILGQGPKLLIQFQNNGVVDDSQLPKDRFSAERLKGVDSTLKIQPAKLEDSAVYLCASSFTSVRSGANVLTFGAGSRLTVL.

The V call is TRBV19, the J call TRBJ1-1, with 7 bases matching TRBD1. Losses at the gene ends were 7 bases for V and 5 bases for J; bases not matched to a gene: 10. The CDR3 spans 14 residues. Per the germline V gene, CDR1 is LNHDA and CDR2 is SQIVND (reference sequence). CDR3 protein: CASTLRQGGTEAFF. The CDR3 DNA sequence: TGTGCCAGTACCTTGAGACAGGGTGGTACTGAAGCTTTCTTT.

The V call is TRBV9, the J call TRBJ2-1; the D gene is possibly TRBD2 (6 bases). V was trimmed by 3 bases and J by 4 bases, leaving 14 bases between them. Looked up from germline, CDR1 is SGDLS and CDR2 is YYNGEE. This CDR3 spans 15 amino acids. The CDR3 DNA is TGTGCCAGCAGCGCCGGGACTGGCAGATACAATGAGCAGTTCTTC. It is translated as CASSAGTGRYNEQFF.

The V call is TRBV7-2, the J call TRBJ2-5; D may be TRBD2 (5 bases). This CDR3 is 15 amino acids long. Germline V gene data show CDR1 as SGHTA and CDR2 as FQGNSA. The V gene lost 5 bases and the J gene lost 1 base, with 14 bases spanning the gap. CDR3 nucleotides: TGTGCCAGCAGCAGATCAAGGACTTCCCAAGAGACCCAGTACTTC. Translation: CASSRSRTSQETQYF.

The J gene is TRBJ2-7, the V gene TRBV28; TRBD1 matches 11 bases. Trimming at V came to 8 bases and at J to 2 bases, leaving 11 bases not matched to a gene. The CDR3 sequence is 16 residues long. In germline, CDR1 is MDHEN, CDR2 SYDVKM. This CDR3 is CASPLDRGRPTYEQYF. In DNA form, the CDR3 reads TGTGCCAGCCCCTTGGACAGGGGGCGCCCCACCTACGAGCAGTACTTC.

CDR3 loop: CAWGTAGTGGKETQYF. The CDR3 DNA is TGTGCCTGGGGTACAGCCGGGACAGGGGGCAAAGAGACCCAGTACTTC. V gene TRBV30 combines with J gene TRBJ2-5, with 12 positions matching TRBD1. The J segment lost 3 bases and the V segment lost 5 bases, leaving 10 bases of the junction unmatched. The germline gives CDR1 GTSNPN, CDR2 SVGIG (reference sequence). CDR3 length equals 16 residues.

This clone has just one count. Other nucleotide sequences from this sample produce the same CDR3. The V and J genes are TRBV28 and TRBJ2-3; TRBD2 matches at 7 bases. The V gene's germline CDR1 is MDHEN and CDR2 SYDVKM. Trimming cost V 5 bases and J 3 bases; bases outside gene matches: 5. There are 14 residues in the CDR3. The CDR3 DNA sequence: TGTGCCAGCAGTCTGGCGGGAGCTACAGATACGCAGTATTTT. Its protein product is CASSLAGATDTQYF.

The CDR3, as DNA: TGTGCCAGCAGCCATAGAACGGGATCCTACGAGCAGTACTTC. Its protein is CASSHRTGSYEQYF. V and J are TRBV7-2 and TRBJ2-5; possible D gene TRBD2, 5 bases. The DNA end is a closer match to TRBJ2-7, so the J assignment may be wrong. This CDR3 has 14 residues. Germline lookup yields CDR1 SGHTA and CDR2 FQGNSA.

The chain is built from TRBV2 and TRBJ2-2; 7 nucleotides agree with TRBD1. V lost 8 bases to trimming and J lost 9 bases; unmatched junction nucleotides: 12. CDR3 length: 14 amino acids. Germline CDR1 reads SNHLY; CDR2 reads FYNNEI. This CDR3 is CASLKTGARRELFF. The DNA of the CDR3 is TGTGCCAGCCTTAAAACAGGGGCCCGTCGGGAGCTGTTTTTT.

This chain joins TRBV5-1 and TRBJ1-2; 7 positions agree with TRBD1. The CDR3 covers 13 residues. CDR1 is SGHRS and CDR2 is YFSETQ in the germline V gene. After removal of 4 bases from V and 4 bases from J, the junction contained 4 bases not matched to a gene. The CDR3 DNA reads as TGCGCCAGCAGCCCGTGGACAGGCTATGGCTACACCTTC. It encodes CASSPWTGYGYTF.

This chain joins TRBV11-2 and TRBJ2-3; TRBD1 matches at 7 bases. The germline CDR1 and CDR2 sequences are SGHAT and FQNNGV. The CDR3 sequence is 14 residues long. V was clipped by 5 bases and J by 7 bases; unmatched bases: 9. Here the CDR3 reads CASSPVNRGHTQYF. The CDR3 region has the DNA TGTGCCAGCAGCCCCGTTAACAGGGGTCATACGCAGTATTTT.

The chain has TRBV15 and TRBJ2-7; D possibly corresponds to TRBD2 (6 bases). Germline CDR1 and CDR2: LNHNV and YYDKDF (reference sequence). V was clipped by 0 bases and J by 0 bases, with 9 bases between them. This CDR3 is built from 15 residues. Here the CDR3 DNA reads TGTGCCACCAGCAGAGACGGGGGACTCTCCTACGAGCAGTACTTC. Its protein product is CATSRDGGLSYEQYF. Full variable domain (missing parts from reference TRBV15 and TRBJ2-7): DAMVIQNPRYQVTQFGKPVTLSCSQTLNHNVMYWYQQKSSQAPKLLFHYYDKDFNNEADTPDNFQSRRPNTSFCFLDIRSPGLGDTAMYLCATSRDGGLSYEQYFGPGTRLTVT.